These 27 T cell receptor beta chains were all obtained from the same sample, sequenced in a study of T cell clonality in common variable immunodeficiency. Assay used: immunoSEQ multiplex PCR; TCRdb lists only in-frame clones, some missing. The specimen gives 50,000 to 55,000 clones without singletons; the ten biggest hold under 2%. The sample consisted of peripheral blood mononuclear cells. The source of these receptors is a person aged 18 to 70 in good health.

This clone was seen a handful of times. The read ends 3 residues before the CDR3 terminus; that terminus is restored from the germline J gene. The chain carries TRBV7-9 and TRBJ2-3, with TRBD2 identical over 7 bases. This CDR3 spans 14 amino acids. Per germline, CDR1 SEHNR and CDR2 FQNEAQ (reference sequence). CDR3 DNA, as far as it was read: TGTGCCAGCAGTCCCCTCCGGGGGGAAGAGACG. It codes for CASSPLRGEET. The entire CDR3 sequence reads CASSPLRGEETQYF.

Regarding this clone: The read gets to within 3 residues of the CDR3 end, and the germline J gene fills in the rest. The gene calls are TRBV7-6 and TRBJ2-2; D not certain. Germline CDR1 and CDR2: SGHVS and FNYEAQ. The CDR3 runs 16 residues. CDR3 region: CASSLVSLATNEKLFF. CDR3 DNA, as far as it was read: TGTGCCAGCAGCTTAGTTAGCTTAGCAACTAATGAAAAG.

Ten or more counts support this clone. The read halts 3 residues ahead of the CDR3 end, with the missing end drawn from the germline J gene. The gene calls are TRBV7-9 and TRBJ1-6; the D gene is possibly TRBD1 (6 bases). V was shortened by 3 bases and J by 4 bases, with 7 bases between the two germline ends. Germline V gene lookup returns CDR1 SEHNR and CDR2 FQNEAQ (reference sequence). The CDR3 runs 14 residues. The sequenced part of the CDR3 DNA is TGTGCCAGCAGCTTCGGACAGTATAATTCACCC. Translating gives CASSFGQYNSP. The complete CDR3 protein is CASSFGQYNSPLHF.

This clone occurred many times. CDR3 sequence: CASKEGTGATYEQYF. The DNA read from the CDR3 is TGTGCCAGCAAGGAGGGGACAGGGGCCACCTACGAG. The chain links TRBV19 to TRBJ2-7; 10 nucleotides match TRBD1. Read sequence stops 3 residues before the CDR3 end, and the germline J gene provides the missing end. This CDR3 is built from 15 residues. Germline V gene data show CDR1 as LNHDA and CDR2 as SQIVND (reference sequence). After removal of 9 bases from V and 2 bases from J, the junction contained 10 bases not matched to a gene. Supplemented by reference TRBV19 and TRBJ2-7, the full variable domain reads DGGITQSPKYLFRKEGQNVTLSCEQNLNHDAMYWYRQDPGQGLRLIYYSQIVNDFQKGDIAEGYSVSREKKESFPLTVTSAQKNPTAFYLCASKEGTGATYEQYFGPGTRLTVT.

This clone was counted many times. Read coverage stops 3 residues before the CDR3 terminus; the germline J gene supplies the remainder. The V gene is TRBV10-3, the J gene TRBJ1-2; no clear D gene. Germline CDR1 reads ENHRY; CDR2 reads SYGVKD. The V end lost 0 bases, the J end lost 5 bases, and 10 bases lay between the germline ends. This CDR3 comprises 14 residues. The CDR3 DNA, read in part, is TGTGCCATCAGTGAGTCGAACAGCGGTTATGGC. Protein: CAISESNSGYG. The entire CDR3 protein is CAISESNSGYGYTF.

This clone occurred many times. A read error may account for a junction end that differs from germline. The missing CDR3 end, 3 residues past where the read stops, is filled in from the germline J gene. The chain employs TRBV6-2 or TRBV6-3 and TRBJ2-7; a possible D gene is TRBD1 (5 bases). The CDR3 has 15 amino acids. Germline loops: CDR1 MNHEY, CDR2 SVGEGT. The CDR3 sequence: CACRKGQGLSYEQYF. The CDR3 bases that were read are TGTGCCTGCAGAAAAGGGCAGGGCCTCTCCTACGAG.

Turning to this clone: The read terminates 3 residues before the CDR3 end, so the remaining end is supplied by the germline J gene. This chain connects TRBV7-8 to TRBJ2-1; the match to TRBD2 covers 8 bases. CDR1 and CDR2 (germline): SGHVS, FQNEAQ. J gave up 7 bases and V 1 base, and 12 bases lay outside the gene matches. The CDR3 length is 17 residues. CDR3 DNA, as far as it was read: TGTGCCAGCAGCTTAGGAGGGCCGAGACTAGCGCATAATGAG. This translates into CASSLGGPRLAHNE. Given in full, the CDR3 is CASSLGGPRLAHNEQFF.

Many counts were recorded for this clone. From the germline J gene comes the end of the CDR3, since the read stops 3 residues before it. The V and J genes are TRBV19 and TRBJ1-6; 8 bases agree with TRBD1. The germline V gene has CDR1 LNHDA and CDR2 SQIVND (reference sequence). This CDR3 comprises 14 residues. The CDR3 sequence is CATRGRTGWMSLHF. The DNA read from the CDR3 is TGTGCCACCCGAGGTCGGACAGGGTGGATGTCC.

A few counts support this clone. Sequencing ends 3 residues short of the CDR3 end; the germline J gene provides the rest. This chain connects TRBV2 to TRBJ1-5; D possibly corresponds to TRBD1 (6 bases). The CDR3 spans 15 residues. V lost 4 bases, J lost 1 base, and 11 bases lay in between. Per germline, CDR1 SNHLY and CDR2 FYNNEI. The CDR3 sequence is CASSGPGQSNQPQHF. The sequenced CDR3 bases are TGTGCCAGCAGTGGACCGGGACAAAGCAATCAGCCC. The complete variable domain, with remaining parts taken from reference TRBV2 and TRBJ1-5, reads EPEVTQTPSHQVTQMGQEVILRCVPISNHLYFYWYRQILGQKVEFLVSFYNNEISEKSEIFDDQFSVERPDGSNFTLKIRSTKLEDSAMYFCASSGPGQSNQPQHFGDGTRLSIL.

This clone has just a few counts. The CDR3 end is not reached by the read, which stops 3 residues before it; the germline J gene fills it in. V gene TRBV20-1 combines with J gene TRBJ1-1; TRBD1 is a possible D gene (6 bases). This CDR3 region has 12 residues. CDR1 is DFQATT, CDR2 SNEGSKA, per germline (reference sequence). The sequenced CDR3 bases are TGCAGTGCCGTAGAGTCAGGGACAGAA. As protein: CSAVESGTE. In full, the CDR3 reads CSAVESGTEAFF.

Many counts were recorded for this clone. The read gets to within 3 residues of the CDR3 end, and the germline J gene fills in the rest. The chain employs TRBV7-8 and TRBJ1-1; 9 bases are a match to TRBD1. The CDR3 has 15 amino acids. From germline, CDR1 is SGHVS and CDR2 FQNEAQ. J lost 5 bases, V lost 5 bases, and 9 bases had no gene match. The CDR3 bases that were read are TGTGCCAGCAGCCAACAGGGGGCGCTAAGGACTGAA. Its translation is CASSQQGALRTE. Given in full, the CDR3 is CASSQQGALRTEAFF.

This clone turned up a few times. From the germline J gene comes the end of the CDR3, since the read stops 3 residues before it. The chain joins TRBV19 to TRBJ2-4, with D perhaps matching TRBD1 or TRBD2 (5 bases each). The germline V gene has CDR1 LNHDA and CDR2 SQIVND (reference sequence). CDR3 size: 14 residues. The CDR3 loop is CASSTPGKGYGQYF. The CDR3 bases that were read are TGTGCCAGTAGTACCCCCGGGAAGGGGTATGGT.

This clone was seen repeatedly, ten times or more. The CDR3 extends 3 residues past the end of the read, so its final part is completed from the germline J gene. This chain connects TRBV19 to TRBJ1-2; TRBD1 is a possible D gene (5 bases). The CDR3 sequence is 14 residues long. Germline CDR1 LNHDA, CDR2 SQIVND (reference sequence). The V gene lost 7 bases and the J gene lost 3 bases, with 15 bases spanning the gap. CDR3 protein: CASTEGAGHYGYTF. The DNA read from the CDR3 is TGTGCCAGTACCGAGGGCGCGGGGCACTATGGC. Full variable domain (missing parts from reference TRBV19 and TRBJ1-2): DGGITQSPKYLFRKEGQNVTLSCEQNLNHDAMYWYRQDPGQGLRLIYYSQIVNDFQKGDIAEGYSVSREKKESFPLTVTSAQKNPTAFYLCASTEGAGHYGYTFGSGTRLTVV.

The table lists this clone with many counts. Read data end 3 residues before the CDR3 end; the end is taken from the germline J gene. This sequence joins TRBV6-2 or TRBV6-3 and TRBJ1-1; no definite D call. Germline assignment: CDR1 MNHEY and CDR2 SVGEGT. The CDR3 covers 15 residues. V lost 6 bases and J 0 bases, leaving 14 bases between the germline ends. CDR3 loop: CASSRSEVMNTEAFF. Incomplete CDR3 DNA: TGTGCCAGCAGCCGCAGTGAGGTTATGAACACTGAA.

The table lists this clone with many counts. The read gets to within 3 residues of the CDR3 end, and the germline J gene fills in the rest. The chain carries TRBV19 and TRBJ1-2; TRBD1 matches 9 bases. Germline CDR1 reads LNHDA; CDR2 reads SQIVND (reference sequence). The J segment lost 4 bases and the V segment lost 4 bases, leaving 16 bases of the junction unmatched. The CDR3 is 18 residues long. The sequenced CDR3 bases are TGTGCCAGTAGTAAACCCCACCTCCCACAGGGGGCCATCTATGGC. Its translation is CASSKPHLPQGAIYG. The CDR3 reads in full as CASSKPHLPQGAIYGYTF.

This clone was detected ten times or more. The read ends 3 residues before the CDR3 terminus; that terminus is restored from the germline J gene. V gene TRBV20-1 combines with J gene TRBJ2-1; 8 bases fit TRBD2. The CDR3 runs to 16 residues. Trimming at V came to 3 bases and at J to 9 bases, leaving 16 bases not matched to a gene. Germline lookup yields CDR1 DFQATT and CDR2 SNEGSKA (reference sequence). The CDR3 loop reads CSARGGGAGEWGEQFF. Partial CDR3 DNA: TGCAGTGCTAGGGGGGGAGGAGCGGGAGAATGGGGTGAG.

In its sample, this clone was seen many times. The read ends 3 residues before the CDR3 terminus; that terminus is restored from the germline J gene. The J gene is TRBJ1-1, the V gene TRBV29-1; 8 bases align to TRBD1. The CDR3 is made up of 17 amino acids. Germline V gene data show CDR1 as SQVTM and CDR2 as ANQGSEA. The ends lost 3 bases at V and 7 bases at J; junction bases unmatched: 19. CDR3 bases read: TGCAGCGTTGATGGTGAGGGGCCAGGGGGCCTCGGGGATGAA. It specifies CSVDGEGPGGLGDE. The full CDR3 protein is CSVDGEGPGGLGDEAFF.

This clone was seen repeatedly, ten times or more. The read comes to an end 3 residues before the CDR3 does, leaving the germline J gene to fill in the end. The chain carries TRBV30 and TRBJ2-7, with a possible D match to TRBD1 (6 bases). The CDR3 is made up of 14 amino acids. Germline V gives CDR1 GTSNPN, CDR2 SVGIG (reference sequence). Trimming shortened V by 5 bases and J by 2 bases, and 16 bases separated the two germline ends. The part of the CDR3 DNA that was read is TGTGCCTGGGACGCCGGGACAATCCCCTACGAG. Translating gives CAWDAGTIPYE. The entire CDR3 protein reads CAWDAGTIPYEQYF.

In this sample, this clone turned up many times. With the read ending 3 residues before the CDR3 end, the germline J gene is used to fill in that end. The genes are TRBV6-2 or TRBV6-3 and TRBJ2-3, with D perhaps matching TRBD1 (6 bases). The CDR3 runs to 15 residues. The germline V gene encodes CDR1 MNHEY and CDR2 SVGEGT. CDR3 residues: CASSYFWDNQETQYF. The sequenced CDR3 bases are TGTGCCAGCAGTTACTTCTGGGACAACCAAGAGACG.

This clone was seen at least ten times. Read coverage stops 3 residues before the CDR3 terminus; the germline J gene supplies the remainder. V and J are TRBV29-1 and TRBJ2-7; TRBD2 might be the D (6 bases). V was clipped by 0 bases and J by 4 bases, with 16 bases between them. Germline CDR1 is SQVTM and CDR2 is ANQGSEA. The CDR3 sequence is 15 residues long. The CDR3 is CSVEEGGLAGYEQYF. The DNA read from the CDR3 is TGCAGCGTTGAAGAGGGAGGTCTCGCGGGGTACGAG.

This clone was observed at least ten times. From the germline J gene comes the end of the CDR3, since the read stops 3 residues before it. J is TRBJ2-7 and V is TRBV30, with 7 nucleotides matching TRBD1. This CDR3 has 18 residues. CDR1 GTSNPN and CDR2 SVGIG come from the germline V gene (reference sequence). With V trimmed by 0 bases and J by 0 bases, 14 bases remained unmatched. The CDR3: CAWSVRWGKDRSSYEQYF. CDR3 DNA, as far as it was read: TGTGCCTGGAGTGTACGATGGGGGAAGGACAGGAGCTCCTACGAG.

Ten or more counts support this clone. The CDR3 is cut off 3 residues early in the read; its end comes from the germline J gene. This chain joins TRBV5-6 and TRBJ2-7; the match to TRBD1 covers 10 bases. Germline V lookup: CDR1 SGHDT, CDR2 YYEEEE. The J segment lost 5 bases and the V segment lost 1 base, leaving 6 bases of the junction unmatched. The CDR3 runs to 15 residues. CDR3 DNA (partial): TGTGCCAGCAGCTTGAGGGACAGGGGAACGGACGAG. Its protein product is CASSLRDRGTDE. The complete CDR3 reads CASSLRDRGTDEQYF.

This clone was picked up a small number of times. The CDR3 is cut off 3 residues early in the read; its end comes from the germline J gene. V usage is TRBV5-1 and J usage is TRBJ1-4; D gene unclear. This CDR3 is built from 14 residues. Germline loops: CDR1 SGHRS, CDR2 YFSETQ. Partial CDR3 DNA: TGCGCCAGCAGCCCAGACGGACTCAATTCACCA. It encodes CASSPDGLNSP. The full CDR3 reads CASSPDGLNSPLFF.

This clone appeared many times. The read is 3 residues too short to cover the CDR3 end, so that end is filled in from the germline J gene. The rearrangement joins TRBV4-2 to TRBJ1-1; D is uncertain. CDR1 is LGHNA, CDR2 YNFKEQ, per germline. V was trimmed by 4 bases and J by 7 bases, leaving 13 bases between them. This CDR3 contains 13 residues. The sequenced part of the CDR3 DNA is TGTGCCAGCAGCCCCTCCGGGGAGGGTGAA. Amino acids: CASSPSGEGE. The CDR3 in its entirety is CASSPSGEGEAFF.

This clone was recorded many times. One end of the junction fails to match germline, which may point to a read error. The part of the CDR3 DNA that was read is TGCGCCATACCGGGAGCGGGAAAATACAATGAG. Amino acids: CAIPGAGKYNE. The CDR3 in full is CAIPGAGKYNEQFF. The chain uses TRBV4-2 and TRBJ2-1, with TRBD2 matching over 7 bases. The CDR3 is cut off 3 residues early in the read; its end comes from the germline J gene. This CDR3 is 14 amino acids long. The germline gives CDR1 LGHNA, CDR2 YNFKEQ.

This clone was counted many times. The read ends 3 residues before the CDR3 terminus; that terminus is restored from the germline J gene. The chain carries TRBV14 and TRBJ1-3, with no clear D. Germline lookup yields CDR1 SGHDN and CDR2 FVKESK. This CDR3 contains 16 residues. Trimming took off 4 bases at V and 3 bases at J, with 16 bases between the two ends. This CDR3 is CASSPLNRLVGNTIYF. The CDR3 DNA, read in part, is TGTGCCAGCAGCCCACTAAATAGGCTGGTTGGAAACACC.

This clone showed up many times. The read ends 3 residues early relative to the CDR3; the germline J gene fills the gap. The chain carries TRBV4-2 and TRBJ2-7; D is perhaps TRBD2 (6 bases). In germline, CDR1 is LGHNA, CDR2 YNFKEQ. V was cut by 0 bases and J by 4 bases, with 19 bases left in between. This CDR3 is 17 amino acids long. The CDR3 loop reads CASSQERELGTWYEQYF. CDR3 DNA (partial): TGTGCCAGCAGCCAAGAGCGGGAACTAGGAACTTGGTACGAG.